This TCR beta chain emerged from a study of cytomegalovirus exposure and HLA in healthy donors. Study in general: From about 180 million T cells, an earlier analysis saw roughly 100 million unique TCR beta sequences.

This clone turned up a few times. CDR3 size: 13 residues. V trimming: 5 bases; J trimming: 8 bases; junction bases outside the gene matches: 7. Germline V gene lookup returns CDR1 SGHVS and CDR2 FNYEAQ. This PCR relied on a set of 60 Vbeta primers and 13 Jbeta primers. Generated by immunoSEQ multiplex PCR, the TCRdb table keeps only in-frame clones and is missing some. The top ten hold 7.5% to 9% of the sample, which has about 160,000 clones, roughly 80% seen once. The chain couples TRBV7-6 to TRBJ1-2, with 8 bases lining up with TRBD1. The origin of this receptor is a male donor in good health and CMV-seropositive. The material sequenced was PBMCs. The CDR3 sequence: CASSPRTGQGYTF. The CDR3 region has the DNA TGTGCCAGCAGCCCCAGGACAGGGCAGGGCTACACCTTC.